Listed below are T cell receptor beta chains from one sample, sequenced in a study of blood T cell repertoires in COVID-19. TCRdb's table, derived via immunoSEQ multiplex PCR, lists solely in-frame clones and lacks some. The top ten hold 10% of the sample, which has over 100,000 clones, approximately 89% seen once. Sample: peripheral blood. The receptors stem from a man aged 50-60 years with acute or convalescent COVID-19. Both conserved end residues are part of each CDR3. The D gene is left open where the match is weak. Clone size appears in some rows only: once, few, many, or a class for an expanded clone.

V gene: TRBV5-1; D gene: -; clone size: -; J gene: TRBJ1-1; CDR3 DNA: TGCGCCAGCAGCTTGGGGACAGTCATGAACACTGAAGCTTTCTTT; CDR3 protein: CASSLGTVMNTEAFF
V gene: TRBV7-9; D gene: -; clone size: -; J gene: TRBJ2-1; CDR3 DNA: TGTGCCAGCAGCCCCCGCGAGTTCGAACAGTTCTTC; CDR3 protein: CASSPREFEQFF
V gene: TRBV4-1; D gene: -; clone size: -; J gene: TRBJ1-3; CDR3 DNA: TGCGCCAGCAGCCGGAGGCCTGGAAACACCATATATTTT; CDR3 protein: CASSRRPGNTIYF
V gene: TRBV5-1; D gene: TRBD2; clone size: -; J gene: TRBJ2-1; CDR3 DNA: TGCGCCAGCAGCTGGAGGGGTATACTAGCGGGAGTAAATGAGCAGTTCTTC; CDR3 protein: CASSWRGILAGVNEQFF
V gene: TRBV27; D gene: -; clone size: -; J gene: TRBJ2-1; CDR3 DNA: TGTGCCAGCAGTTTACGACTACCCTACAATGAGCAGTTCTTC; CDR3 protein: CASSLRLPYNEQFF
V gene: TRBV7-9; D gene: -; clone size: -; J gene: TRBJ2-2; CDR3 DNA: TGTGCCAGCAGCCCGAACCCGGTCGGGGAGCTGTTTTTT; CDR3 protein: CASSPNPVGELFF
V gene: TRBV7-9; D gene: -; clone size: -; J gene: TRBJ1-1; CDR3 DNA: TGTGCCAGCAGCCCGGGGGGGAACACTGAAGCTTTCTTT; CDR3 protein: CASSPGGNTEAFF
V gene: TRBV2; D gene: -; clone size: once; J gene: TRBJ1-2; CDR3 DNA: TGTGCCAGCATTGGACAGAGCTATGGCTACACCTTC; CDR3 protein: CASIGQSYGYTF
V gene: TRBV30; D gene: -; clone size: once; J gene: TRBJ1-2; CDR3 DNA: TGTGCCTGGAGTGAAGGGGAAGGATATGGCTACACCTTC; CDR3 protein: CAWSEGEGYGYTF
V gene: TRBV5-1; D gene: -; clone size: -; J gene: TRBJ1-6; CDR3 DNA: TGCGCCAGCAGCTTGGATCCAGGGTTAGAATCACCCCTCCACTTT; CDR3 protein: CASSLDPGLESPLHF
V gene: TRBV7-9; D gene: TRBD1; clone size: -; J gene: TRBJ1-1; CDR3 DNA: TGTGCCAGCAGCGCGACAGGGGGCCACACTGAAGCTTTCTTT; CDR3 protein: CASSATGGHTEAFF
V gene: TRBV2; D gene: TRBD2; clone size: once; J gene: TRBJ2-1; CDR3 DNA: TGTGCCAGCAGCGTCCTAGCGGGAAGCTACAATGAGCAGTTCTTC; CDR3 protein: CASSVLAGSYNEQFF
V gene: TRBV3-1/TRBV3-2; D gene: -; clone size: -; J gene: TRBJ1-5; CDR3 DNA: TGTGCCAGCAGCCAAGATGGCCAGGACAATAGCAATCAGCCCCAGCATTTT; CDR3 protein: CASSQDGQDNSNQPQHF
V gene: TRBV5-1; D gene: -; clone size: -; J gene: TRBJ1-5; CDR3 DNA: TGCGCCAGCAGCTTGGAACTTAATCAGCCCCAGCATTTT; CDR3 protein: CASSLELNQPQHF
V gene: TRBV18; D gene: -; clone size: -; J gene: TRBJ1-5; CDR3 DNA: TGTGCCAGCTCTCCGGACAGTGATCAGCCCCAGCATTTT; CDR3 protein: CASSPDSDQPQHF
V gene: TRBV30; D gene: TRBD1; clone size: -; J gene: TRBJ1-1; CDR3 DNA: TGTGCCTGGAGCGGTCAGGGGGTGACTGAAGCTTTCTTT; CDR3 protein: CAWSGQGVTEAFF
V gene: TRBV9; D gene: -; clone size: -; J gene: TRBJ1-3; CDR3 DNA: TGTGCCAGCGCTTCGGAGGGGAGCTCTGGAAACACCATATATTTT; CDR3 protein: CASASEGSSGNTIYF
V gene: TRBV5-1; D gene: TRBD2; clone size: -; J gene: TRBJ2-7; CDR3 DNA: TGCGCCAGCAGCCCTAGCGGAGGGGCCTTTGACGAGCAGTACTTC; CDR3 protein: CASSPSGGAFDEQYF
V gene: TRBV10-3; D gene: TRBD1; clone size: -; J gene: TRBJ1-1; CDR3 DNA: TGTGCCATCAGTGAGCCGCAAAGGGGGACAGGGGAAGCTTTCTTT; CDR3 protein: CAISEPQRGTGEAFF
V gene: TRBV6-5; D gene: TRBD2; clone size: -; J gene: TRBJ2-3; CDR3 DNA: TGTGCCACCTCAACAGCGGGAGTAACAGATACGCAGTATTTT; CDR3 protein: CATSTAGVTDTQYF
V gene: TRBV19; D gene: TRBD2; clone size: -; J gene: TRBJ2-1; CDR3 DNA: TGTGCCAGTAGGGATCAAACTAGCGGGAGGGCTTGGGAGCAGTTCTTC; CDR3 protein: CASRDQTSGRAWEQFF
V gene: TRBV9; D gene: TRBD1; clone size: -; J gene: TRBJ2-1; CDR3 DNA: TGTGCCAGCAGCGTAGGGGACAGGTCAAACAATGAGCAGTTCTTC; CDR3 protein: CASSVGDRSNNEQFF
V gene: TRBV27; D gene: -; clone size: -; J gene: TRBJ1-4; CDR3 DNA: TGTGCCAGCAGTTCGGTGGTCCAGGGGGAAAAACTGTTTTTT; CDR3 protein: CASSSVVQGEKLFF
V gene: TRBV27; D gene: -; clone size: -; J gene: TRBJ2-1; CDR3 DNA: TGTGCCAGCGCAGGTATCAGGCGAGGGTCCTACAATGAGCAGTTCTTC; CDR3 protein: CASAGIRRGSYNEQFF
V gene: TRBV28; D gene: TRBD2; clone size: -; J gene: TRBJ2-4; CDR3 DNA: TGTGCCAGCAGTTCCCGGGCTAGCGGGGGCTTCGCCCAGTACTTC; CDR3 protein: CASSSRASGGFAQYF
V gene: TRBV4-1; D gene: TRBD2; clone size: -; J gene: TRBJ2-7; CDR3 DNA: TGCGCCAGCAGCCAAGATCCGACTAGCGGGAGGGACGAGCAGTACTTC; CDR3 protein: CASSQDPTSGRDEQYF
V gene: TRBV2; D gene: -; clone size: -; J gene: TRBJ1-5; CDR3 DNA: TGTGCCAGCAGTCCCGACAGTCCGAATCAGCCCCAGCATTTT; CDR3 protein: CASSPDSPNQPQHF
V gene: TRBV3-1/TRBV3-2; D gene: -; clone size: once; J gene: TRBJ1-6; CDR3 DNA: TGTGCCAGCAGCCTGCTGGGGGGGGGTAATTCACCCCTCCACTTT; CDR3 protein: CASSLLGGGNSPLHF
V gene: TRBV5-8; D gene: -; clone size: -; J gene: TRBJ1-5; CDR3 DNA: TGTGCCAGCAGCTCGGAGGGCTGGACCCAGCATTTT; CDR3 protein: CASSSEGWTQHF
V gene: TRBV28; D gene: -; clone size: once; J gene: TRBJ1-1; CDR3 DNA: TGTGCCAGCAGTTACGTGGAGCCTGAAGCTTTCTTT; CDR3 protein: CASSYVEPEAFF
V gene: TRBV14; D gene: TRBD2; clone size: -; J gene: TRBJ2-7; CDR3 DNA: TGTGCCAGCAGCCACCTTAGCGGGGGAAAGAGCTCCTACGAGCAGTACTTC; CDR3 protein: CASSHLSGGKSSYEQYF
V gene: TRBV7-2; D gene: -; clone size: -; J gene: TRBJ2-3; CDR3 DNA: TGTGCCAGCAGCTTAGTCCCTCTTACAGATACGCAGTATTTT; CDR3 protein: CASSLVPLTDTQYF
V gene: TRBV14; D gene: -; clone size: -; J gene: TRBJ1-1; CDR3 DNA: TGTGCCAGCAGCCAAATAATGAACACTGAAGCTTTCTTT; CDR3 protein: CASSQIMNTEAFF
V gene: TRBV7-9; D gene: TRBD1; clone size: few; J gene: TRBJ1-2; CDR3 DNA: TGTGCCAGCAGCCGCCAACAACAGGGGGAGAATGGCTACACCTTC; CDR3 protein: CASSRQQQGENGYTF
V gene: TRBV2; D gene: TRBD2; clone size: -; J gene: TRBJ2-2; CDR3 DNA: TGTGCCAGCAGTTCGGGACTAGCGGCCGGGGAGCTGTTTTTT; CDR3 protein: CASSSGLAAGELFF
V gene: TRBV24-1; D gene: TRBD2; clone size: -; J gene: TRBJ2-1; CDR3 DNA: TGTGCCACCAGTGATCGCACTAGCGGAAGGTACAATGAGCAGTTCTTC; CDR3 protein: CATSDRTSGRYNEQFF
V gene: TRBV10-2; D gene: TRBD1; clone size: -; J gene: TRBJ2-7; CDR3 DNA: TGCGCCAGCAGTGGACAGGGGTACGAGCAGTACTTC; CDR3 protein: CASSGQGYEQYF
V gene: TRBV7-2; D gene: -; clone size: -; J gene: TRBJ2-3; CDR3 DNA: TGTGCCAGCAGCTGGGGAACGACTAGTTTGAGCACAGATACGCAGTATTTT; CDR3 protein: CASSWGTTSLSTDTQYF
V gene: TRBV3-1/TRBV3-2; D gene: TRBD2; clone size: -; J gene: TRBJ2-5; CDR3 DNA: TGTGCCAGCAGCCAAGATAGGTGGTTAGCGGGGGAAGAGACCCAGTACTTC; CDR3 protein: CASSQDRWLAGEETQYF
V gene: TRBV19; D gene: TRBD2; clone size: -; J gene: TRBJ2-3; CDR3 DNA: TGTGCCAGTAGTACCACTAGCGGGGAAGCGCAGTATTTT; CDR3 protein: CASSTTSGEAQYF
V gene: TRBV7-8; D gene: TRBD1; clone size: -; J gene: TRBJ1-1; CDR3 DNA: TGTGCCAGCAGCTTAAGACAGGGGCTAGAAGCTTTCTTT; CDR3 protein: CASSLRQGLEAFF
V gene: TRBV6-2/TRBV6-3; D gene: -; clone size: -; J gene: TRBJ2-7; CDR3 DNA: TGTGCCAGCAGTTACTCCCGGGGGATCCTTGAGCAGTACTTC; CDR3 protein: CASSYSRGILEQYF
V gene: TRBV25-1; D gene: TRBD1; clone size: once; J gene: TRBJ1-2; CDR3 DNA: TGTGCCAGCAGTGAGGGGACAGGCTCCTATGGCTACACCTTC; CDR3 protein: CASSEGTGSYGYTF
V gene: TRBV5-1; D gene: TRBD1; clone size: -; J gene: TRBJ1-1; CDR3 DNA: TGCGCCAGCAGTGCCGGGACAGGGTATACTGAAGCTTTCTTT; CDR3 protein: CASSAGTGYTEAFF
V gene: TRBV29-1; D gene: -; clone size: -; J gene: TRBJ1-5; CDR3 DNA: TGCAGCGTTGCAGAGGCAAATAGCAATCAGCCCCAGCATTTT; CDR3 protein: CSVAEANSNQPQHF
V gene: TRBV2; D gene: -; clone size: -; J gene: TRBJ2-7; CDR3 DNA: TGTGCCAGCAGTAAAGGGGGGACACCATCCTACGAGCAGTACTTC; CDR3 protein: CASSKGGTPSYEQYF
V gene: TRBV28; D gene: -; clone size: -; J gene: TRBJ1-5; CDR3 DNA: TGTGCCAGCAGGGGGCCCATTCAGCCCCAGCATTTT; CDR3 protein: CASRGPIQPQHF
V gene: TRBV5-1; D gene: -; clone size: -; J gene: TRBJ2-5; CDR3 DNA: TGCGCCAGCGGACGTGCTGGATTAGGCGGCGGGGAGACCCAGTACTTC; CDR3 protein: CASGRAGLGGGETQYF
V gene: TRBV6-6; D gene: -; clone size: -; J gene: TRBJ1-1; CDR3 DNA: TGTGCCAGCATCACACGGGGGTACACTGAAGCTTTCTTT; CDR3 protein: CASITRGYTEAFF
V gene: TRBV3-1/TRBV3-2; D gene: TRBD1; clone size: -; J gene: TRBJ1-3; CDR3 DNA: TGTGCCAGCAGCCGGGACAGCTCTGGAAACACCATATATTTT; CDR3 protein: CASSRDSSGNTIYF
V gene: TRBV7-6; D gene: -; clone size: -; J gene: TRBJ1-5; CDR3 DNA: TGTGCCAGCAGCCCGAGACCTGGGCGTCAGCCCCAGCATTTT; CDR3 protein: CASSPRPGRQPQHF